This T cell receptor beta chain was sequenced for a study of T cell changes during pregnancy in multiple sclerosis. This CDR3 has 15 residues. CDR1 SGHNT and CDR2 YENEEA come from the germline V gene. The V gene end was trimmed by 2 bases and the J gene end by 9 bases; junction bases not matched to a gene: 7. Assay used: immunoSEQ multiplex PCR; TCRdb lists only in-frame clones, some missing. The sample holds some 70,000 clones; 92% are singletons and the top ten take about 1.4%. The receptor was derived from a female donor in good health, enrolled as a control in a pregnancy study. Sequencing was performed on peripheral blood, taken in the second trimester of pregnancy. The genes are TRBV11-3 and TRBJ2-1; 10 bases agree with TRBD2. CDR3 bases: TGTGCCAGCAGCTTACCGCTAGCGGGAGCAAGTGAGCAGTTCTTC. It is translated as CASSLPLAGASEQFF. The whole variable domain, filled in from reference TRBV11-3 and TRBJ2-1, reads EAGVVQSPRYKIIEKKQPVAFWCNPISGHNTLYWYLQNLGQGPELLIRYENEEAVDDSQLPKDRFSAERLKGVDSTLKIQPAELGDSAVYLCASSLPLAGASEQFFGPGTRLTVL.